A selection of T cell receptor beta chains follows, all from one sample in a study of T cells in Graves' hyperthyroidism and ophthalmopathy. TCRdb re-called the multiplex PCR reads with MiXCR, one entry per CDR3 protein. The table has some 510,000 distinct CDR3 sequences, around 20% seen once. Sequences were obtained from blood. All receptors derive from a man between 18 and 35 years old with Graves' hyperthyroidism. The CDR3 runs from the conserved cysteine through the conserved F or W. The D gene is left open where the match is weak. Clone size, where shown, is once, few, many, or a class for clones that have expanded.

TRBV28	-	-	TRBJ1-2	TGTGCCAGCAGTCTTAGCGACCAGGGAAGTAGCTACACCTTC	CASSLSDQGSSYTF
TRBV20-1	-	many	TRBJ2-5	TGCAGTGCTAGAAAGGGTCCGGAGACCCAGTACTTC	CSARKGPETQYF
TRBV7-6	TRBD1	many	TRBJ1-1	TGTGCCAGCAGCTCTGGACAGGGATCGCACACTGAAGCTTTCTTT	CASSSGQGSHTEAFF
TRBV29-1	-	many	TRBJ2-7	TGCAGCGTTCAGGAGTCCTACGAGCAGTACTTC	CSVQESYEQYF
TRBV6-1	TRBD1	-	TRBJ1-2	TGTGCCAGCAGGACAGGGATAAACTATGGCTACACCTTC	CASRTGINYGYTF
TRBV12-3/TRBV12-4	-	many	TRBJ1-2	TGTGCCAGCAGTTTGGGGGGCAGCCGTCGGACGCTTTATGGCTACACCTTC	CASSLGGSRRTLYGYTF
TRBV6-5	TRBD2	many	TRBJ2-4	TGTGCCAGCAGTCAGACTAGCGGGGGGAACATTCAGTACTTC	CASSQTSGGNIQYF
TRBV16	-	-	TRBJ1-2	TGTGCCAGCAGCCAATCCAAGGCCGGTTCTAACTATGGCTACACCTTC	CASSQSKAGSNYGYTF
TRBV10-3	TRBD2	-	TRBJ2-5	TGTGCCATCAGTCGGACTAGCGGGGGTCCGGCGGAGACCCAGTACTTC	CAISRTSGGPAETQYF
TRBV18	-	few	TRBJ1-2	TGTGCCAGCTCACCCCGACAGAATGGCTACACCTTC	CASSPRQNGYTF
TRBV27	-	many	TRBJ1-3	TGTGCCAGCGGTTCGAGGGGCGAAGGAAACACCATATATTTT	CASGSRGEGNTIYF